The 27 T cell receptor beta chains presented below share a single source sample, sequenced in a study of shared clonotypes between healthy human individuals (dated by TCRdb to 2018 to 2021). The library was generated by the immunoSEQ multiplex PCR assay. The table was pulled from immuneACCESS by TCRdb, which kept in-frame rearrangements only. Such tables lose some clones; where checked, under half of the loss comes from unresolved V genes, and the rest has no known cause. Within this sample are about 980,000 clones, with approximately 76% of them counted one time only. The leading ten clones occupy around 1.4% of the sample. Sequencing was performed on memory CD4+ T cells sorted from blood. The cell subset or site label of this sample denotes: CD45RA-negative fraction. The receptors were gathered from a man younger than 35 in good health.

V gene TRBV7-9 combines with J gene TRBJ2-7; the D gene could be TRBD1 or TRBD2 (6 bases each). Germline-derived CDR1 and CDR2 are SEHNR and FQNEAQ (reference sequence). This CDR3 contains 14 residues. Trimming took off 5 bases at V and 2 bases at J, with 13 bases between the two ends. The CDR3 sequence: CASSPRGLTYEQYF. CDR3 bases: TGTGCCAGCAGCCCCCGGGGGCTGACCTACGAGCAGTACTTC.

CDR3 loop: CAIMGWGSSYEQYF. DNA of the CDR3: TGTGCCATCATGGGTTGGGGGAGCTCCTACGAGCAGTACTTC. This chain connects TRBV10-3 to TRBJ2-7; D possibly uses TRBD1 or TRBD2 (5 bases each). The CDR3 totals 14 residues. Germline-derived CDR1 and CDR2 are ENHRY and SYGVKD. The ends were cut back, 7 bases at V and 0 bases at J, with 13 bases in the middle.

Details on this clone: At one end, the junction sequence differs from germline, possibly due to a read error. The rearrangement links TRBV25-1 to TRBJ2-1; 8 positions match TRBD1. Looked up from germline, CDR1 is MGHDK and CDR2 is SYGVNS. The CDR3 spans 12 residues. The CDR3, as DNA: TGTGCCAGCAGTGAACCGGACAGGGAGAGGCTCTTC. Protein: CASSEPDRERLF.

This chain uses TRBV19 with TRBJ1-2; D gene ambiguous. Germline V gives CDR1 LNHDA, CDR2 SQIVND (reference sequence). The CDR3 totals 11 residues. The V end was cut by 7 bases, the J end by 7 bases, with 10 bases between. CDR3 DNA: TGTGCCAGTATGGGAGGAGGTGGCTACACCTTC. This gives the protein CASMGGGGYTF.

The chain recombines TRBV5-6 with TRBJ2-2, with unresolved D. The CDR3 sequence is 12 residues long. Trimming left V 1 base short and J 6 bases short, with 4 bases between. Looked up from germline, CDR1 is SGHDT and CDR2 is YYEEEE. Here the CDR3 DNA reads TGTGCCAGCAGCTTGTACGCCGGGGAGCTGTTTTTT. Its protein is CASSLYAGELFF.

The chain uses TRBV4-3 and TRBJ2-1, with 8 bases fitting TRBD2. From germline, CDR1 is LGHNA and CDR2 YSLEER. The J segment lost 6 bases and the V segment lost 1 base, leaving 8 bases of the junction unmatched. This CDR3 is 16 amino acids long. The CDR3 nucleotides read TGCGCCAGCAGCCAAGGGGGAGCGGGAGAAGGCAATGAGCAGTTCTTC. Its translation: CASSQGGAGEGNEQFF.

This clone was detected only once. The rearrangement links TRBV29-1 to TRBJ2-1, with 7 bases matching TRBD2. CDR3 length: 15 amino acids. CDR1 and CDR2 from the germline V gene are SQVTM and ANQGSEA. V was clipped by 6 bases and J by 5 bases; unmatched bases: 13. The CDR3 bases are TGCAGCGTCCCCAAGCGGGAAAAGGCGGACAATGAGCAGTTCTTC. Translation gives CSVPKREKADNEQFF.

This chain links TRBV7-8 with TRBJ1-5, with unresolved D. Germline V gene lookup returns CDR1 SGHVS and CDR2 FQNEAQ. There are 14 residues in the CDR3. With 5 bases removed from V and 0 bases from J, the gap between germline ends came to 8 bases. The chain's CDR3 is CASSRLNSNQPQHF. CDR3 coding DNA: TGTGCCAGCAGCCGACTGAATAGCAATCAGCCCCAGCATTTT.

Note on this clone: One junction end disagrees with the germline gene, perhaps due to a read error. V is TRBV7-2 and J is TRBJ1-2, with TRBD1 matching over 7 bases. Germline values: CDR1 SGHTA, CDR2 FQGNSA. This CDR3 spans 15 amino acids. CDR3 DNA: TGTGCCAGCAGGACAGGGACGACGGTAAACTATGGTTACACCTTC. Translation gives CASRTGTTVNYGYTF.

The CDR3 DNA reads TGTGCCAGCAACCATCCTTATAGCTCCTACAATGAGCAGTTCTTC. Amino acids: CASNHPYSSYNEQFF. V is TRBV7-9 and J is TRBJ2-1; D unresolved. V was trimmed by 7 bases and J by 0 bases, leaving 13 bases between them. CDR1 and CDR2 from the germline V gene are SEHNR and FQNEAQ (reference sequence). The CDR3 loop spans 15 amino acids.

The chain has TRBV5-6 and TRBJ2-5; D uncertain. Germline V gene data show CDR1 as SGHDT and CDR2 as YYEEEE. Trimming removed 1 base from V and 5 bases from J, with 6 bases in between. This CDR3 is built from 12 residues. The CDR3 DNA follows: TGTGCCAGCAGCTTGTGGATTGAGACCCAGTACTTC. It codes for CASSLWIETQYF.

This sequence joins TRBV7-2 and TRBJ1-2, with TRBD1 matching over 7 bases. Trimming took 5 bases from V and 1 from J; bases not matched to a gene: 7. CDR3 length: 15 residues. Germline CDR1 reads SGHTA; CDR2 reads FQGNSA. CDR3 DNA sequence: TGTGCCAGCAGCCCCCGGACAGGATATAACTATGGCTACACCTTC. Protein: CASSPRTGYNYGYTF.

This chain joins TRBV6-5 and TRBJ2-7; 8 nucleotides match TRBD1. CDR1 is MNHEY, CDR2 SVGAGI, per germline. The junction had 4 bases not matched to a gene; V was cut back by 0 bases and J by 3 bases. This CDR3 has 15 amino acids. CDR3 bases: TGTGCCAGCAGTTACTCGAGCAGGGGGCTCTACGAGCAGTACTTC. Translation: CASSYSSRGLYEQYF.

The chain has TRBV10-2 and TRBJ2-4, with D tentatively TRBD2 (6 bases). The CDR3 runs 16 residues. Trimming removed 4 bases from V and 0 bases from J, with 13 bases in between. Germline V gene sequence: CDR1 WSHSY, CDR2 SAAADI. CDR3 sequence (DNA): TGCGCCAGCAGTGCGTCCGGGGGAATAGCCAAAAACATTCAGTACTTC. Amino acid sequence: CASSASGGIAKNIQYF.

This clone was seen a few times. The CDR3 DNA sequence: TGTGCCAGCAGTGAACTTATAGGACAGGGGAATTCCGGGGAGCTGTTTTTT. This gives the protein CASSELIGQGNSGELFF. The V gene is TRBV2, the J gene TRBJ2-2, with 9 bases aligning to TRBD1. Germline-derived CDR1 and CDR2 are SNHLY and FYNNEI. The length of the CDR3 is 17 residues. Losses at the gene ends were 2 bases for V and 6 bases for J; bases not matched to a gene: 10.

V usage is TRBV9 and J usage is TRBJ2-7, with D uncertain. The V and J ends lost 0 bases and 1 base respectively, with 14 bases between them. Germline V gene sequence: CDR1 SGDLS, CDR2 YYNGEE. The CDR3 runs to 16 residues. The CDR3 reads CASSVAPWASSYEQYF. The DNA for the CDR3 is TGTGCCAGCAGCGTAGCGCCCTGGGCTTCGTCCTACGAGCAGTACTTC.

The J gene is TRBJ2-1, the V gene TRBV9; maybe TRBD2 (5 bases). CDR1 is SGDLS and CDR2 is YYNGEE in the germline V gene. V was pared by 3 bases and J by 1 base, with 11 bases between. This CDR3 region has 15 residues. This chain's CDR3 is CASSARESSYNEQFF. The CDR3 DNA reads TGTGCCAGCAGCGCCCGGGAAAGTTCCTACAATGAGCAGTTCTTC.

The J gene is TRBJ2-2, the V gene TRBV29-1; D is unresolved. Germline V lookup: CDR1 SQVTM, CDR2 ANQGSEA. There are 13 residues in the CDR3. V was trimmed by 0 bases and J by 13 bases, leaving 15 bases between them. The CDR3 DNA reads TGCAGCGTTGAAGATGGGAACTCACCGGGGCTGTTTTTT. Protein sequence: CSVEDGNSPGLFF.

Here the CDR3 DNA reads TGTGCCAGCAGCTTGGAGCGGGTAGTAGAGACCCAGTACTTC. This encodes CASSLERVVETQYF. The chain links TRBV5-6 to TRBJ2-5, with D maybe TRBD2 (6 bases). The CDR3 spans 14 residues. V lost 0 bases and J 4 bases, leaving 10 bases between the germline ends. CDR1 SGHDT and CDR2 YYEEEE come from the germline V gene.

This sequence joins TRBV9 and TRBJ2-5; 9 bases fit TRBD2. The length of the CDR3 is 14 residues. Unmatched junction bases numbered 6, after V lost 4 bases and J lost 5 bases. Germline V gene data show CDR1 as SGDLS and CDR2 as YYNGEE. The CDR3 DNA sequence: TGTGCCAGCAGCTGGGCGGGAGGGATTGAGACCCAGTACTTC. Protein: CASSWAGGIETQYF.

This clone has ten or more counts. This rearrangement joins TRBV9 to TRBJ2-1, with TRBD2 matching 13 bases. V lost 4 bases, J lost 9 bases, and 4 bases stayed unmatched. CDR1 and CDR2 from the germline V gene are SGDLS and YYNGEE. This CDR3 has 14 amino acids. CDR3 region: CASSSRTSGSEQFF. The CDR3, as DNA: TGTGCCAGCAGCTCCCGGACTAGCGGGAGTGAGCAGTTCTTC.

The chain combines TRBV19 with TRBJ1-2; D is undetermined. Deletions cut 3 bases from V and 0 bases from J, with 14 bases between. The CDR3 covers 16 residues. CDR1 LNHDA and CDR2 SQIVND come from the germline V gene (reference sequence). The chain's CDR3 is CASSINSVSTNYGYTF. The DNA of the CDR3 is TGTGCCAGTAGTATTAACAGCGTTTCGACTAACTATGGCTACACCTTC.

The chain is built from TRBV2 and TRBJ1-5, with 7 positions matching TRBD1. The junction had 3 bases not matched to a gene; V was cut back by 4 bases and J by 0 bases. Per the germline V gene, CDR1 is SNHLY and CDR2 is FYNNEI. This CDR3 has 15 residues. CDR3 coding DNA: TGTGCCAGCAGTGCTACAGGGGTTAGCAATCAGCCCCAGCATTTT. This encodes CASSATGVSNQPQHF.

CDR3 DNA sequence: TGTGCCAGCAGCTTGTGGGGGGCTCCTTACAATGAGCAGTTCTTC. This encodes CASSLWGAPYNEQFF. The chain employs TRBV5-4 and TRBJ2-1; TRBD1 or TRBD2 may be the D gene (6 bases each). Per the germline V gene, CDR1 is SGHNT and CDR2 is YYREEE (reference sequence). The CDR3 is 15 amino acids. V was cut by 1 base and J by 4 bases, with 12 bases left in between. The complete variable domain, with remaining parts taken from reference TRBV5-4 and TRBJ2-1, reads ETGVTQSPTHLIKTRGQQVTLRCSSQSGHNTVSWYQQALGQGPQFIFQYYREEENGRGNFPPRFSGLQFPNYSSELNVNALELDDSALYLCASSLWGAPYNEQFFGPGTRLTVL.

The V call is TRBV28, the J call TRBJ1-3; D is perhaps TRBD1 (5 bases). This CDR3 comprises 17 residues. V was clipped by 5 bases and J by 6 bases, with 23 bases between them. Per germline, CDR1 MDHEN and CDR2 SYDVKM. As DNA, the CDR3 is TGTGCCAGCAGTGGAGGTTTGTCAGGGCGAATAGCAAACACCATATATTTT. Protein product: CASSGGLSGRIANTIYF.

V and J are TRBV5-5 and TRBJ1-6, with TRBD1 matching 9 bases. This CDR3 contains 14 residues. Unmatched junction bases numbered 4, after V lost 5 bases and J lost 7 bases. Per germline, CDR1 SGHKS and CDR2 YYEKEE (reference sequence). CDR3 nucleotides: TGTGCCAGCAGTACAGGGGGCCCCAATTCACCCCTCCACTTT. It translates to CASSTGGPNSPLHF.

The chain couples TRBV7-2 to TRBJ1-3, with D maybe TRBD1 (6 bases). CDR1 is SGHTA, CDR2 FQGNSA, per germline. V was pared by 5 bases and J by 0 bases, with 17 bases between. This CDR3 spans 17 amino acids. CDR3 residues: CASSPSGHVLSGNTIYF. CDR3 nucleotides: TGTGCCAGCAGCCCCTCGGGACACGTCCTCTCTGGAAACACCATATATTTT. The whole variable domain, filled in from reference TRBV7-2 and TRBJ1-3, reads GAGVSQSPSNKVTEKGKDVELRCDPISGHTALYWYRQSLGQGLEFLIYFQGNSAPDKSGLPSDRFSAERTGGSVSTLTIQRTQQEDSAVYLCASSPSGHVLSGNTIYFGEGSWLTVV.